This T cell receptor (beta chain) appears in the sequencing data of a study of blood T cell repertoires in COVID-19. Across the study: Nucleic acid was either cDNA or gDNA, and it came from T cells, B-cell-depleted T cells, or PBMCs.

This table comes from immunoSEQ multiplex PCR, and its TCRdb copy is limited to in-frame clones, with some not included. The sample shows approximately 170,000 clones, approximately 84% of them seen only once. This CDR3 has 10 residues. Germline loops: CDR1 SNHLY, CDR2 FYNNEI. Trimming removed 5 bases from V and 7 bases from J, with 3 bases in between. Enrolment of Seattle patients took place during active infection, and they were followed longitudinally. Sequences were obtained from peripheral blood. The sequence was collected from an elderly woman with COVID-19, enrolled during active disease. The chain uses TRBV2 and TRBJ2-1; no firm D call. The CDR3 region is CASSRNEQFF. CDR3 DNA: TGTGCCAGCAGTCGGAATGAGCAGTTCTTC.